This note documents a single T cell receptor (beta chain) sequence. The data belong to a study of blood T cells in healthy people across ages. The germline V and J ends were trimmed by 2 bases and 11 bases, with 12 bases remaining between them. CDR1 is KGHSH, CDR2 LQKENI, per germline. The CDR3 runs to 12 residues. PCR was performed a second time for about 7 to 12 cycles using a sample-barcoded 5' primer and a J-beta primer mix. TCRdb passed the 5' RACE reads through MiXCR, listing each CDR3 protein once. The sample holds under 2,000,000 distinct CDR3 sequences, around half seen once. The sample comprised blood. The chain employs TRBV18 and TRBJ2-5; D is perhaps TRBD2 (6 bases). The clonotype was recovered from a middle-aged woman in good health. CDR3: CASSPSGEEQYF. The DNA for the CDR3 is TGTGCCAGCTCACCATCGGGGGAAGAACAGTACTTC.